The clone carrying this TCR beta chain has only one observation. This sample was included in a study of blood T cell repertoires in COVID-19. The overall study: The United States, Italy and Spain supplied acute and convalescent COVID-19 samples.

CDR3 length: 16 amino acids. Germline V CDR1 and CDR2: ENHRY, SYGVKD. V lost 1 base to trimming and J lost 3 bases; unmatched junction nucleotides: 3. The Seattle site enrolled patients during active infection and followed them longitudinally. Assay used: immunoSEQ multiplex PCR; TCRdb lists only in-frame clones, some missing. The sample has 150,000 or so clones; approximately 85% are singletons. This rearrangement joins TRBV10-3 to TRBJ2-2, with 9 bases identical to TRBD1. Sequencing used peripheral blood. The sequence came from a woman in her fifties or sixties with COVID-19, enrolled during active disease. The CDR3 DNA is TGTGCCATCAGTGAGTTGTGGACAGGGGACACCGGGGAGCTGTTTTTT. It specifies CAISELWTGDTGELFF.